This TCR beta chain was documented in a study of OX40 agonist ivuxolimab in advanced cancers. Looking at the study overall: Ivuxolimab was a fully human IgG2 agonistic monoclonal antibody targeting the costimulatory receptor OX40 (CD134). Intravenous ivuxolimab was administered to patients every 2 weeks at six dose levels: 0.01, 0.1, 0.3, 1.5, 3 and 10 mg/kg. Of the roughly 51 patients in dose escalation, 19 had hepatocellular carcinoma, around 15 had melanoma, 9 had renal cell carcinoma and 9 had head and neck cancer. The dose-escalation cohort was over 70% male with a mean age of approximately 60 years, ranging from roughly 23 to 90. Patients were allowed to have had prior anti-PD-1, anti-PD-L1 or anti-CTLA-4 therapy, and approximately 37% of the dose-escalation patients had been treated with checkpoint inhibitors. Partial responses occurred in three dose-escalation patients: two with cutaneous melanoma and one with hepatocellular carcinoma. Peripheral TCRbeta sequencing was intended to test whether TCR sequence diversity was altered and clonal T-cell expansion was caused by ivuxolimab. The monotherapy dose-escalation portion (N = 52 patients) of the phase I ivuxolimab trial is reported in the paper.

Here is what the overall study found, with its caveats: At doses of 0.1 to 3.0 mg/kg, clonal expansion of both CD4+ and CD8+ blood T cells was observed from baseline to week 6. The antigen specificity of the peripheral T cells that underwent clonal expansion was not determined. In the 0.1-3.0 mg/kg groups, partial responders were among the patients with the lowest normalized peripheral clonal expansion, particularly in CD8+ T cells. Low levels of normalized T-cell clonal expansion were also seen in some patients who did not respond. After ivuxolimab, more expanded clones were found on average in CD8+ T cells than in CD4+ T cells.

For sequencing of the TCRbeta CDR3 region, genomic DNA was extracted from the sorted cells. The immunoSEQ Assay was used for sequencing of TCRbeta CDR3 regions. Drawn from immuneACCESS, this table holds only the in-frame rearrangements with V and J called that TCRdb kept. Clones are partly lost; checked studies trace under half to an unresolved V gene and leave the rest unexplained. A total of under 85,000 clones appear in this sample, around 85% of them only once. Less than 2.5% of the sample rests with the top ten. The trial excluded patients who had a history of autoimmune disease or who were on systemic immunosuppression. Peripheral blood for TCR sequencing was collected from all dose cohorts at baseline, on cycle 4 day 1, and on cycle 7 day 1. The samples were drawn from a first-in-human, open-label, multicenter phase I dose-escalation trial of ivuxolimab. Adults with locally advanced or metastatic head and neck squamous cell, hepatocellular, melanoma or renal cell carcinoma were enrolled in the trial. Before TCR sequencing, CD4+ and CD8+ T cells were separately sorted from peripheral blood.

Regarding this clone: This receptor's antigen is unknown. No qualities accompany the bases; no much larger clone lies one base away.

Sequences were derived from CD4+ or CD8+ T cells sorted from blood, sampled in a trial of the OX40 agonist ivuxolimab. The source is an adult with an advanced solid tumor such as melanoma, head and neck, liver or kidney cancer.

The nucleotides are TGTGCCATCAGTGATGCTAGCGGGCAGTCCTACAATGAGCAGTTCTTC. Its coded protein is CAISDASGQSYNEQFF. The V gene is TRBV10-3 and the J gene is TRBJ2-1; 8 nucleotides in the junction match TRBD2. Trimming accounts for 3 bases at V and 1 base at J, while the number of junction bases matched to no gene is 5. As encoded in the germline V gene, CDR1 is ENHRY while CDR2 is SYGVKD. The CDR3 spans 16 residues, from the cysteine through the phenylalanine. Only the CDR3 DNA stays, 48 bases, in frame from base 1.